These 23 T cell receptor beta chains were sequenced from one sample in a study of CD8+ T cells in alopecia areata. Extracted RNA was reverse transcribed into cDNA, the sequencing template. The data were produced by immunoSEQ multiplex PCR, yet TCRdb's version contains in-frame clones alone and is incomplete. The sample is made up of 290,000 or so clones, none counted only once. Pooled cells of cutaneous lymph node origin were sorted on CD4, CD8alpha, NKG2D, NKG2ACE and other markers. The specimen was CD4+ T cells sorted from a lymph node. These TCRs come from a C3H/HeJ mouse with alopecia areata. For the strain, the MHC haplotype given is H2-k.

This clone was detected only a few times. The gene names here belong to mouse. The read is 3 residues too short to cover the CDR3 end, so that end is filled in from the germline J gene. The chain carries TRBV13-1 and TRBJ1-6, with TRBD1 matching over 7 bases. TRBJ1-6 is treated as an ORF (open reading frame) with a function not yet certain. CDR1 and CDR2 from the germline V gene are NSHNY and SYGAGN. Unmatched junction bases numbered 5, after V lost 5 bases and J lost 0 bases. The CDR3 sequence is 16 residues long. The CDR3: CASRHRGDSYNSPLYF. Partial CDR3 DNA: TGTGCCAGCAGACACAGGGGAGATTCCTATAATTCGCCC.

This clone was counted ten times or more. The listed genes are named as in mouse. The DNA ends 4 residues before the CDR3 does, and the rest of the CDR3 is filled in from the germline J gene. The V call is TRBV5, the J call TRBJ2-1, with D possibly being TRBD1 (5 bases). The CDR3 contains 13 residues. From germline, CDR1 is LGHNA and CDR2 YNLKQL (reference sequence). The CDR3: CASSQVGEAEQFF. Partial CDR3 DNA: TGTGCCAGCAGCCAAGTAGGGGAGGCT.

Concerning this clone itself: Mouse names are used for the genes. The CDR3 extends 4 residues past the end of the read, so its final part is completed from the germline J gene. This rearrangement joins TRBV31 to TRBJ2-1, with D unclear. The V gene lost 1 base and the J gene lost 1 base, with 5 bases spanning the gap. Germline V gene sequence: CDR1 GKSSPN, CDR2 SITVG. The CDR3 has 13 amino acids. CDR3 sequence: CAWSRWNYAEQFF. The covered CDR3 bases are TGTGCCTGGAGTCGCTGGAACTATGCT.

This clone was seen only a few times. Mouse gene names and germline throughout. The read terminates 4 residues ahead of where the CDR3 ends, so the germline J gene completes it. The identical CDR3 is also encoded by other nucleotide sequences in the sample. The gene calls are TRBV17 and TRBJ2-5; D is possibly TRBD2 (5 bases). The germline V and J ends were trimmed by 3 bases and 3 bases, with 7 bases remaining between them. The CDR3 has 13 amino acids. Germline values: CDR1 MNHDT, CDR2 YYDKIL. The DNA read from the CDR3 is TGTGCTAGCAGTAGCCTGGGACAAGAC. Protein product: CASSSLGQD. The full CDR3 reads CASSSLGQDTQYF.

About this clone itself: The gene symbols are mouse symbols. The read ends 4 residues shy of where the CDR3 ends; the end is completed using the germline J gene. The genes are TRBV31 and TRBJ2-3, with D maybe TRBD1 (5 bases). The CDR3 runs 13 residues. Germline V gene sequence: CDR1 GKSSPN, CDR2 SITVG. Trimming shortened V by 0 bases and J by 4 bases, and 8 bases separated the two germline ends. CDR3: CAWSLGVSETLYF. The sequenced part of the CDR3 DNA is TGTGCCTGGAGTCTAGGGGTTTCAGAA.

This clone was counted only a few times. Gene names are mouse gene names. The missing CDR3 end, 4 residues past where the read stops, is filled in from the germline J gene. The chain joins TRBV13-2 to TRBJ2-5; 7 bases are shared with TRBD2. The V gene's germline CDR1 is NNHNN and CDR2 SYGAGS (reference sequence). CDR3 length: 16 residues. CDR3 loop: CASGDGGGKGEDTQYF. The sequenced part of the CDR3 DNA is TGTGCCAGCGGTGATGGTGGGGGGAAAGGGGAAGAC.

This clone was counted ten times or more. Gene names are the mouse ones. CDR3 bases read: TGCACCTGCAGTGGGGGACTGGGGGTCTAT. This gives the protein CTCSGGLGVY. The CDR3, in full, reads CTCSGGLGVYEQYF. The rearrangement links TRBV1 to TRBJ2-7; the match to TRBD2 covers 11 bases. Read data end 4 residues before the CDR3 end; the end is taken from the germline J gene. Losses at the gene ends were 4 bases for V and 3 bases for J; bases not matched to a gene: 2. CDR3 size: 14 residues. CDR1 and CDR2 from the germline V gene are NSQYPW and LRSPGD (reference sequence).

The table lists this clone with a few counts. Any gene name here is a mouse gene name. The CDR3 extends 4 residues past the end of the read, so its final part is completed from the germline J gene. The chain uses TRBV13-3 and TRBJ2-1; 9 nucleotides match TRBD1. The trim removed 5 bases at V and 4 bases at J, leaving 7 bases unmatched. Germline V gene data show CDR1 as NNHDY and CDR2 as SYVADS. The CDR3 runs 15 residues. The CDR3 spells CASRSTGGKYAEQFF. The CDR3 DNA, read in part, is TGTGCCAGCAGGTCCACAGGGGGCAAGTATGCT.

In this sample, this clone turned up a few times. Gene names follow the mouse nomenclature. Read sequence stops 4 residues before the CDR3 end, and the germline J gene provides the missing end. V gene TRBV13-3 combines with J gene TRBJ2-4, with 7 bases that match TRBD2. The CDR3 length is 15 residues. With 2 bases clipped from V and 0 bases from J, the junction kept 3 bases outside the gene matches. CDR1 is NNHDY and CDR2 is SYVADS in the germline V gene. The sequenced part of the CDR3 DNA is TGTGCCAGCAGTGAAGCTGGGGGTAGTCAAAAC. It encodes CASSEAGGSQN. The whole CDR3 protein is CASSEAGGSQNTLYF.

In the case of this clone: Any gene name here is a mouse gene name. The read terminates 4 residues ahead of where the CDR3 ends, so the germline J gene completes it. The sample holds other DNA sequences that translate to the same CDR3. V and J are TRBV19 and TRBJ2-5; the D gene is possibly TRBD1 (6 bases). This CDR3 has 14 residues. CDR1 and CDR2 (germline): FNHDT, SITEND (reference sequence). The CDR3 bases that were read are TGTGCCAGCAGTATAGCCAGGGGAGGGGAC. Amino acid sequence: CASSIARGGD. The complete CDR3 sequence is CASSIARGGDTQYF.

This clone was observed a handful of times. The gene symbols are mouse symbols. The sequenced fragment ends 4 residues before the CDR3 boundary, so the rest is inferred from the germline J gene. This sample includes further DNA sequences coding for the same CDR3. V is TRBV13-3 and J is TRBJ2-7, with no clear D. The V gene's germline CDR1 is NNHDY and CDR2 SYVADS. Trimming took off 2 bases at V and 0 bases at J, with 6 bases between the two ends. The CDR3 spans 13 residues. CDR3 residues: CASSEQSSYEQYF. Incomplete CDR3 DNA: TGTGCCAGCAGTGAGCAGAGCTCCTAT.

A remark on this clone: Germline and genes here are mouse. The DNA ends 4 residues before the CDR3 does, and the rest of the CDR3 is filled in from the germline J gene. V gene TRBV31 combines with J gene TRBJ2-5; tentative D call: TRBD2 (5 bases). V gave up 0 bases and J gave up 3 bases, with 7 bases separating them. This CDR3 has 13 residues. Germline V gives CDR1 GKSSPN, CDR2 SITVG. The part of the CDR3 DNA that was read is TGTGCCTGGAGTCTGCCTGGGCAAGAC. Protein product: CAWSLPGQD. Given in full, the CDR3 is CAWSLPGQDTQYF.

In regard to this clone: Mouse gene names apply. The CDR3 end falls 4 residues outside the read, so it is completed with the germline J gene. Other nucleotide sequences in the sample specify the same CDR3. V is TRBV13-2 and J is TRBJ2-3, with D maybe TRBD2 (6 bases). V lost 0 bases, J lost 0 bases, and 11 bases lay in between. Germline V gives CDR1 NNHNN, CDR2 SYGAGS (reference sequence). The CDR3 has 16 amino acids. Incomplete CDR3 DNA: TGTGCCAGCGGTGATGCCTGGGGCACTAGTGCAGAA. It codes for CASGDAWGTSAE. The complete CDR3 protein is CASGDAWGTSAETLYF.

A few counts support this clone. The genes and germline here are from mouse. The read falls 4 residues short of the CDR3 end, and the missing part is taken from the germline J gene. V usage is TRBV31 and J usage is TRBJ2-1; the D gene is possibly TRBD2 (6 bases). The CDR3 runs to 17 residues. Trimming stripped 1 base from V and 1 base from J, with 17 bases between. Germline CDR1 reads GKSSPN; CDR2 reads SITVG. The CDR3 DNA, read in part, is TGTGCCTGGAGTCCCCGAATTTTTGGGGGAAACTATGCT. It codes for CAWSPRIFGGNYA. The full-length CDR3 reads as CAWSPRIFGGNYAEQFF.

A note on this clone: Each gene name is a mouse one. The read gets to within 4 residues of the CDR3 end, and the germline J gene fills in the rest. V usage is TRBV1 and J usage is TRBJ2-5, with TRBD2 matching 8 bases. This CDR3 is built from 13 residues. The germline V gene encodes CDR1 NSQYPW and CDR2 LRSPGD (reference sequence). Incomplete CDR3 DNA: TGCACCTGCAGCCCGGACTGGGAAGAC. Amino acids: CTCSPDWED. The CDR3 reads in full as CTCSPDWEDTQYF.

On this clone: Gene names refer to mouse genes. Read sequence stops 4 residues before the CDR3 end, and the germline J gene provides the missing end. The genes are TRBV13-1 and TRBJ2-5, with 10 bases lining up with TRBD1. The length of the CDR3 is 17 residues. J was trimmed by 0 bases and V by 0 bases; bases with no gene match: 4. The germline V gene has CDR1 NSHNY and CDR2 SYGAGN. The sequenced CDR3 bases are TGTGCCAGCAGTGATGCAAGGGACAGGGGTAACCAAGAC. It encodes CASSDARDRGNQD. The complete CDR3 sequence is CASSDARDRGNQDTQYF.

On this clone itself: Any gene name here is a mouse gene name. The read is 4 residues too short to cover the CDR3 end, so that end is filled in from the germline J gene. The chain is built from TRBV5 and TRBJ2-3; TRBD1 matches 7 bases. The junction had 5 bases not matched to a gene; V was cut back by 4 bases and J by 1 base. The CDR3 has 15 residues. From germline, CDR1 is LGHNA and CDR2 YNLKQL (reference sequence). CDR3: CASSPQGSGAETLYF. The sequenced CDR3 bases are TGTGCCAGCAGCCCACAGGGGTCAGGTGCAGAA.

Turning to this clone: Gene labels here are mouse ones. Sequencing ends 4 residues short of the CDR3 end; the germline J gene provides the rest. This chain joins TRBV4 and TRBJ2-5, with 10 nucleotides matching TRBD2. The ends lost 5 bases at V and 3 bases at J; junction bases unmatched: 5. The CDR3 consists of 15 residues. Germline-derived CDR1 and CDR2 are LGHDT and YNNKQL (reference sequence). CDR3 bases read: TGTGCCAGCAGCCCGACTGGGGGGCCTCAAGAC. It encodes CASSPTGGPQD. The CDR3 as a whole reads CASSPTGGPQDTQYF. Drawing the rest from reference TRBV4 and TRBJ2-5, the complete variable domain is ETAVFQTPNYHVTQVGNEVSFNCKQTLGHDTMYWYKQDSKKLLKIMFSYNNKQLIVNETVPRRFSPQSSDKAHLNLRIKSVEPEDSAVYLCASSPTGGPQDTQYFGPGTRLLVL.

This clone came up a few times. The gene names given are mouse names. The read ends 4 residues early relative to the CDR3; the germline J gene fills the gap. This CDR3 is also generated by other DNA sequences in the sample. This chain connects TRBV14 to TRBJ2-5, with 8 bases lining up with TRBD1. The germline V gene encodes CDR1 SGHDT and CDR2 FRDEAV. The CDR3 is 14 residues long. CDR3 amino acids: CASSPGGGGDTQYF. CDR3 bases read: TGTGCCAGCAGCCCAGGGGGCGGTGGAGAC.

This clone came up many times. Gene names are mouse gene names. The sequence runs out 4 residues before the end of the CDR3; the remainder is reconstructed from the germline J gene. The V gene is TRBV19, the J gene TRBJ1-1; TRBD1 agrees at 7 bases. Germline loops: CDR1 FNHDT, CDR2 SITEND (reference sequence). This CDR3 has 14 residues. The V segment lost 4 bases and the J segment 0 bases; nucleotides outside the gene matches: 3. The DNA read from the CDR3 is TGTGCCAGCAGTCGCAGGGGGTCAAACACA. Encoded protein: CASSRRGSNT. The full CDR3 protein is CASSRRGSNTEVFF.

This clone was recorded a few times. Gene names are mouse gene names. CDR3 DNA (partial): TGTGCTAGCAGTACCGGGACTAGTCAAAAC. This encodes CASSTGTSQN. The CDR3 reads in full as CASSTGTSQNTLYF. V usage is TRBV17 and J usage is TRBJ2-4; D perhaps matches TRBD2 (6 bases). The read comes to an end 4 residues before the CDR3 does, leaving the germline J gene to fill in the end. Germline CDR1 MNHDT, CDR2 YYDKIL. The germline V and J ends were trimmed by 4 bases and 0 bases, with 8 bases remaining between them. The length of the CDR3 is 14 residues.

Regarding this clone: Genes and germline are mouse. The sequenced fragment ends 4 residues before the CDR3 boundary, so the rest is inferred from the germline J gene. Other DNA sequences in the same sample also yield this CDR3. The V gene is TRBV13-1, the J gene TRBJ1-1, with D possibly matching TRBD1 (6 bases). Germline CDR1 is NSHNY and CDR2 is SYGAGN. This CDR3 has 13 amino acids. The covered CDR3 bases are TGTGCCAGCAGTGATGCGGGGACAACA. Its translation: CASSDAGTT. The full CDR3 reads CASSDAGTTEVFF.

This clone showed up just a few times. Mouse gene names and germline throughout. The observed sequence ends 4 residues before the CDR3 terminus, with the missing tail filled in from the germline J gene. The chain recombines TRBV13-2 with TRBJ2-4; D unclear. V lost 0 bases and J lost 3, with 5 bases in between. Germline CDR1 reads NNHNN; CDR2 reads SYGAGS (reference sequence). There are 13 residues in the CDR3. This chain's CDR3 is CASGDAQQNTLYF. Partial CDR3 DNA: TGTGCCAGCGGTGATGCACAACAAAAC.